The 10 T cell receptor beta chains presented below share a single source sample, sequenced in a study. TCRdb re-called the RT-PCR reads through MiXCR, storing one row per CDR3 protein. The sample includes 550,000 to 750,000 distinct CDR3 sequences, 12% to 15% of them seen just once. Sequencing was performed on memory CD4+ T cells from blood. All receptors come from a female donor in good health, serving as a healthy control.

The chain joins TRBV5-1 to TRBJ1-1; D gene ambiguous. The CDR3 is made up of 15 amino acids. The V and J ends lost 6 bases and 3 bases respectively, with 18 bases between them. Germline V CDR1 and CDR2: SGHRS, YFSETQ. The CDR3 here is CASTHDPNTDTEAFF. The CDR3 DNA reads TGCGCCAGCACGCACGATCCTAACACAGACACTGAAGCTTTCTTT.

Only one count was recorded for this clonotype. The chain is built from TRBV7-8 and TRBJ1-2; D gene unclear. Germline V CDR1 and CDR2: SGHVS, FQNEAQ. The V end lost 6 bases, the J end lost 6 bases, and 20 bases lay between the germline ends. The CDR3 extends over 15 amino acids. CDR3 in DNA: TGTGCCAGCAGAAAAGCGCATCGGGGTGAGGATGGCTACACCTTC. The encoded protein is CASRKAHRGEDGYTF.

Concerning this clonotype itself: The junction departs from germline at one end; a sequencing error may be responsible. The chain has TRBV20-1 and TRBJ2-1, with 7 positions matching TRBD2. The germline CDR1 and CDR2 sequences are DFQATT and SNEGSKA (reference sequence). There are 15 residues in the CDR3. Here the CDR3 DNA reads TGCAGTGCTAGCGGGTCTAGCGGCTCCTACAATGAGCGGTTCTTC. Amino acid sequence: CSASGSSGSYNERFF.

The chain joins TRBV28 to TRBJ2-1, with D perhaps TRBD1 (5 bases). CDR1 is MDHEN and CDR2 is SYDVKM in the germline V gene. The CDR3 runs 16 residues. V was pared by 5 bases and J by 5 bases, with 19 bases between. CDR3 residues: CASSDVLSRVDNEQFF. The CDR3, as DNA: TGTGCCAGCAGTGATGTACTGAGCAGGGTCGACAATGAGCAGTTCTTC.

The genes are TRBV6-2 or TRBV6-3 and TRBJ2-3; 8 nucleotides match TRBD2. This CDR3 region has 15 residues. V dropped 8 bases and J dropped 0; count of bases not matched to a gene: 7. CDR1 MNHEY and CDR2 SVGEGT come from the germline V gene. The CDR3 protein is CASVGRGASTDTQYF. Written as DNA, the CDR3 is TGTGCCAGCGTCGGGCGGGGGGCTAGCACAGATACGCAGTATTTT.

This clonotype was observed many times. This chain links TRBV5-5 with TRBJ1-2; the D is unclear. The CDR3 has 11 residues. Germline CDR1 and CDR2: SGHKS and YYEKEE (reference sequence). V was trimmed by 0 bases and J by 6 bases, leaving 3 bases between them. The CDR3 bases are TGTGCCAGCAGCTTGGTACATGGCTACACCTTC. Amino acid sequence: CASSLVHGYTF.

There are many counts of this clonotype. The chain is built from TRBV12-3 or TRBV12-4 and TRBJ1-5; 8 bases fit TRBD1. V lost 7 bases and J lost 5; bases outside the gene matches: 4. The CDR3 is 13 amino acids. The CDR3 loop reads CASKTGVDQPQHF. The CDR3, as DNA: TGTGCCAGCAAGACAGGGGTAGATCAGCCCCAGCATTTT.

This clonotype was recorded at least ten times. CDR3 region: CASSGSTDGNTEAFF. CDR3 in DNA: TGCGCCAGCAGTGGATCGACGGATGGGAACACTGAAGCTTTCTTT. The chain has TRBV10-1 and TRBJ1-1; D remains ambiguous. This CDR3 is built from 15 residues. Germline assignment: CDR1 WNHNN and CDR2 SYGVQD (reference sequence). V was clipped by 4 bases and J by 1 base, with 13 bases between them.

V usage is TRBV24-1 and J usage is TRBJ2-3, with D possibly being TRBD2 (5 bases). V lost 5 bases and J 2 bases, leaving 10 bases between the germline ends. Germline V gene sequence: CDR1 KGHDR, CDR2 SFDVKD. The CDR3 length is 14 residues. In nucleotides, the CDR3 is TGTGCCACCAGTGCCGGGATTCTCACAGATACGCAGTATTTT. This encodes CATSAGILTDTQYF.

This clonotype was recorded many times. The chain recombines TRBV5-6 with TRBJ1-3; 7 nucleotides match TRBD1. V shed 4 bases, J shed 2 bases, and the junction held 9 bases outside the gene matches. This CDR3 is 16 amino acids long. Germline CDR1 SGHDT, CDR2 YYEEEE. CDR3 DNA: TGTGCCAGCAGCCTCAAGGGACAGCCGCCTGGAAACACCATATATTTT. It translates to CASSLKGQPPGNTIYF.